This T cell receptor beta chain appears in the sequencing data of a study of tumor and adjacent non-tumor tissue in lung cancer. Study-wide results and caveats: Top 100 clones took a larger repertoire share in normal lung.

Notes on this clonotype: Its specificity is not known.

No cell sorting was done before RNA was extracted from the tissue. This non-tumor lung sample came from over 3 cm beyond the tumor edge. This CDR3 is built from 13 residues. V shed 7 bases and J shed 11 bases, with 18 bases lying between them. Three rounds of nested PCR, following a modified ARM-PCR protocol, produced the TCRbeta library. TCRdb itself ran the multiplex PCR reads through MiXCR, one entry per CDR3 protein. The sample has under 80,000 distinct CDR3 sequences, around 82% seen once. The specimen sequenced was distant non-tumor lung tissue. The chain joins TRBV12-3 or TRBV12-4 to TRBJ1-5, with D possibly TRBD1 on 6 matching bases. The receptor's source is a man aged 55 to 70 with non-small cell lung cancer. The CDR3 loop is CASIIGTLGAQHF. The CDR3 DNA follows: TGTGCCAGCATAATAGGGACATTAGGGGCCCAGCATTTT.